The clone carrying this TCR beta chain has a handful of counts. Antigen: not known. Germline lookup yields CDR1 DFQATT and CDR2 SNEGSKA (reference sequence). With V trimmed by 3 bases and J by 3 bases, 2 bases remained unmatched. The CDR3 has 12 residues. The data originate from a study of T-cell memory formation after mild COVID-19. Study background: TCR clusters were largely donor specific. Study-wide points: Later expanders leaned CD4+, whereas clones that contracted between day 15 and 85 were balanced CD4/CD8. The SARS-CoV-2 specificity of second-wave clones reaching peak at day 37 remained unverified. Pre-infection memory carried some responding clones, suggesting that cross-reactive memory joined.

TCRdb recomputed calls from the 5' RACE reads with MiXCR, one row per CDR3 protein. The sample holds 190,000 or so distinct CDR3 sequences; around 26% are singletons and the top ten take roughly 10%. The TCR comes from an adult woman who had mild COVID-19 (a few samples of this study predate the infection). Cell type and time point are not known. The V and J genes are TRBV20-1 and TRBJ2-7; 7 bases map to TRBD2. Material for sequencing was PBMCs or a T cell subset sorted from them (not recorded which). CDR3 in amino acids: CSASSSGYEQYF. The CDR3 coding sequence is TGCAGTGCTAGCTCTAGCGGCTACGAGCAGTACTTC.